The clone carrying this T cell receptor (beta chain) was counted between two and nine times. This sample was included in a study of identical twins. TCRdb re-called the 5' RACE reads with MiXCR, one entry per CDR3 protein. Altogether 310,000 or so distinct CDR3 sequences are present, around 9.7% being singletons, with the ten largest covering approximately 6.5%. The CDR3 contains 17 residues. CDR1 SGHVS and CDR2 FNYEAQ come from the germline V gene. J was trimmed by 5 bases and V by 4 bases; bases with no gene match: 12. In addition, the sample was reused for a study of yellow fever vaccine responses in identical twins.

The chain uses TRBV7-6 and TRBJ2-1, with 9 positions matching TRBD2. This TCR was recovered from a woman under 30 in good health. The sample taken for sequencing was CD8+ T cells sorted from blood. The CDR3 DNA follows: TGTGCCAGCAGCTCCGTAGCGGGAGAGCGCGTGGACAATGAGCAGTTCTTC. Protein: CASSSVAGERVDNEQFF.